These 27 T cell receptor beta chains share one sample of origin, sequenced in a study of chronic HIV infection and antiretroviral therapy. TCRdb reprocessed the 5' RACE reads via MiXCR and lists one record per CDR3 protein. The sample lists 40,000 to 50,000 distinct CDR3 sequences; 19% were seen once. The sequencing input was peripheral blood. These receptor sequences come from an adult who had HIV and had not received antiretroviral therapy, or was an uninfected healthy control (not recorded which).

The chain combines TRBV7-2 with TRBJ2-5; either TRBD1 or TRBD2 may fit D (7 bases each). The CDR3 length is 16 residues. CDR1 and CDR2 from the germline V gene are SGHTA and FQGNSA. Trimming shortened V by 5 bases and J by 1 base, and 17 bases separated the two germline ends. CDR3 coding DNA: TGTGCCAGCAGCCCCAGGGGGGGCAGGGTCCAAGAGACCCAGTACTTC. This encodes CASSPRGGRVQETQYF.

The rearrangement joins TRBV5-1 to TRBJ1-1; 9 bases line up with TRBD1. Germline CDR1 reads SGHRS; CDR2 reads YFSETQ. The CDR3 loop spans 16 amino acids. J gave up 0 bases and V 4 bases, and 7 bases lay outside the gene matches. Written as DNA, the CDR3 is TGCGCCAGCAGCCTGACAGGGGGGGGCATGAACACTGAAGCTTTCTTT. It is translated as CASSLTGGGMNTEAFF.

The chain is built from TRBV29-1 and TRBJ1-2, with 9 bases matching TRBD1. Looked up from germline, CDR1 is SQVTM and CDR2 is ANQGSEA. The CDR3 extends over 13 amino acids. Trimming cost V 5 bases and J 4 bases; bases outside gene matches: 5. The CDR3, as DNA: TGCAGCGTTCCCGGGACAGGGATCTATGGCTACACCTTC. Translating gives CSVPGTGIYGYTF.

As DNA, the CDR3 is TGTGCCATCAGTGAACTAGCGGGATCTCGCAATGAGCAGTTCTTC. Translating gives CAISELAGSRNEQFF. V and J are TRBV10-3 and TRBJ2-1; 10 bases align to TRBD2. There are 15 residues in the CDR3. J lost 6 bases, V lost 3 bases, and 5 bases had no gene match. CDR1 and CDR2 from the germline V gene are ENHRY and SYGVKD.

This clonotype was seen only a few times. V is TRBV7-2 and J is TRBJ2-5; D remains ambiguous. V was shortened by 3 bases and J by 2 bases, with 7 bases between the two germline ends. Germline V lookup: CDR1 SGHTA, CDR2 FQGNSA. The CDR3 runs 13 residues. The CDR3 is CASSFPPQETQYF. DNA of the CDR3: TGTGCCAGCAGCTTTCCCCCACAAGAGACCCAGTACTTC.

This chain uses TRBV11-2 with TRBJ2-6; D gene ambiguous. V was pared by 2 bases and J by 9 bases, with 5 bases between. The germline gives CDR1 SGHAT, CDR2 FQNNGV. The CDR3 consists of 12 residues. The CDR3 protein is CASSLRVNVLTF. As DNA, the CDR3 is TGTGCCAGCAGCTTAAGGGTCAACGTCCTGACTTTC.

This clonotype was seen just once. The chain uses TRBV5-4 and TRBJ1-1; D is unresolved. Trimming took 3 bases from V and 1 from J, leaving 16 bases between them. CDR1 SGHNT and CDR2 YYREEE come from the germline V gene (reference sequence). The CDR3 extends over 16 amino acids. The CDR3 protein is CASSSPPPAKNTEAFF. The CDR3 DNA reads TGTGCCAGCAGCTCCCCCCCCCCCGCTAAGAACACTGAAGCTTTCTTT.

This clonotype is classed as medium-sized. The J gene is TRBJ2-1, the V gene TRBV7-8; 10 bases match TRBD2. CDR3 size: 23 residues. Losses at the gene ends were 2 bases for V and 7 bases for J; bases not matched to a gene: 29. CDR1 and CDR2 from the germline V gene are SGHVS and FQNEAQ. The CDR3 coding sequence is TGTGCCAGCAGCTTATTCCCACCTGGCCTAGCGGGAGTCCTGGAGCCGTCCGGTAATGAGCAGTTCTTC. It specifies CASSLFPPGLAGVLEPSGNEQFF.

The CDR3 DNA is TGTGCCAGCAGTTACCAACAGGCTGGCTACACCTTC. Translation gives CASSYQQAGYTF. The gene calls are TRBV2 and TRBJ1-2; tentatively, D is TRBD1 (5 bases). In germline, CDR1 is SNHLY, CDR2 FYNNEI. V was trimmed by 5 bases and J by 7 bases, leaving 11 bases between them. This CDR3 has 12 amino acids. Full variable domain (missing parts from reference TRBV2 and TRBJ1-2): EPEVTQTPSHQVTQMGQEVILRCVPISNHLYFYWYRQILGQKVEFLVSFYNNEISEKSEIFDDQFSVERPDGSNFTLKIRSTKLEDSAMYFCASSYQQAGYTFGSGTRLTVV.

The chain carries TRBV29-1 and TRBJ1-1, with no clear D. In germline, CDR1 is SQVTM, CDR2 ANQGSEA. The ends were cut back, 8 bases at V and 4 bases at J, with 17 bases in the middle. The CDR3 is 13 amino acids. The CDR3 here is CSSGFGMGTEAFF. DNA for the CDR3: TGCAGCTCAGGTTTCGGGATGGGCACTGAAGCTTTCTTT.

The chain joins TRBV25-1 to TRBJ2-4, with TRBD2 matching over 10 bases. CDR3 size: 16 residues. From germline, CDR1 is MGHDK and CDR2 SYGVNS. Trimming cost V 8 bases and J 7 bases; bases outside gene matches: 14. CDR3 DNA: TGTGCCAGCTCGAGTGACCTAGCGGGGGCCCGGAACATTCAGTACTTC. It translates to CASSSDLAGARNIQYF.

This clonotype has only a few counts. The chain recombines TRBV28 with TRBJ1-1, with TRBD1 matching 7 bases. The CDR3 length is 16 residues. Germline values: CDR1 MDHEN, CDR2 SYDVKM. The V gene end was trimmed by 5 bases and the J gene end by 5 bases; junction bases not matched to a gene: 14. CDR3 nucleotide sequence: TGTGCCAGCAGTGGGGCAGGGGGTCCCTCCGGGACTGAAGCTTTCTTT. It is translated as CASSGAGGPSGTEAFF.

The gene calls are TRBV28 and TRBJ1-6; unclear D gene. V lost 7 bases and J lost 0, with 10 bases in between. This CDR3 contains 15 residues. Germline CDR1 is MDHEN and CDR2 is SYDVKM. CDR3 protein: CASNPRNSYNSPLHF. The DNA for the CDR3 is TGTGCCAGCAACCCACGGAACTCCTATAATTCACCCCTCCACTTT. The full variable domain, its missing parts supplied by reference TRBV28 and TRBJ1-6, is DVKVTQSSRYLVKRTGEKVFLECVQDMDHENMFWYRQDPGLGLRLIYFSYDVKMKEKGDIPEGYSVSREKKERFSLILESASTNQTSMYLCASNPRNSYNSPLHFGNGTRLTVT.

This clonotype came up a few times. The chain links TRBV5-1 to TRBJ2-1; 10 bases match TRBD2. The J segment lost 4 bases and the V segment lost 4 bases, leaving 5 bases of the junction unmatched. Germline CDR1 is SGHRS and CDR2 is YFSETQ. This CDR3 contains 15 residues. CDR3 DNA sequence: TGCGCCAGCAGCAATCTAGCGGGGGATTACAATGAGCAGTTCTTC. Its protein is CASSNLAGDYNEQFF.

This clonotype was found once. This chain uses TRBV28 with TRBJ2-7, with D perhaps TRBD1 (5 bases). With 8 bases removed from V and 6 bases from J, the gap between germline ends came to 20 bases. The CDR3 is 14 residues long. Germline CDR1 MDHEN, CDR2 SYDVKM. The CDR3 coding sequence is TGTGCCAGCCTCGCCGAATGGGTCCAGGGCGAGCAGTACTTC. This codes for CASLAEWVQGEQYF.

The chain employs TRBV28 and TRBJ1-2, with TRBD1 matching 9 bases. Germline values: CDR1 MDHEN, CDR2 SYDVKM. The J segment lost 3 bases and the V segment lost 4 bases, leaving 3 bases of the junction unmatched. CDR3 length: 14 amino acids. CDR3 DNA sequence: TGTGCCAGCAGTTCCACAGGGGGCTACTATGGCTACACCTTC. It codes for CASSSTGGYYGYTF.

The rearrangement uses TRBV29-1 and TRBJ1-2, with TRBD1 matching over 8 bases. Germline assignment: CDR1 SQVTM and CDR2 ANQGSEA. V shed 0 bases, J shed 5 bases, and the junction held 5 bases outside the gene matches. This CDR3 comprises 14 residues. CDR3 bases: TGCAGCGTTGAAGATAGGACAGGGAATTATGGCTACACCTTC. It specifies CSVEDRTGNYGYTF.

Many counts were recorded for this clonotype. The genes are TRBV9 and TRBJ2-5; D possibly corresponds to TRBD2 (5 bases). The germline V gene has CDR1 SGDLS and CDR2 YYNGEE. The CDR3 loop spans 14 amino acids. V lost 0 bases to trimming and J lost 1 base, with 7 bases between them. The CDR3, as DNA: TGTGCCAGCAGCGTAGTCGGAGGCCAAGAGACCCAGTACTTC. The encoded protein is CASSVVGGQETQYF.

The chain carries TRBV27 and TRBJ1-1, with D possibly TRBD1 on 5 matching bases. V gave up 2 bases and J gave up 5 bases, with 12 bases separating them. CDR3 length: 14 amino acids. The germline gives CDR1 MNHEY, CDR2 SMNVEV (reference sequence). Here the CDR3 reads CASSLGALGTEAFF. CDR3 nucleotides: TGTGCCAGCAGTTTAGGGGCCTTAGGGACTGAAGCTTTCTTT.

This rearrangement joins TRBV6-5 to TRBJ1-2; D call uncertain. The CDR3 is 13 residues long. The germline V gene has CDR1 MNHEY and CDR2 SVGAGI. The V and J ends lost 5 bases and 4 bases respectively, with 11 bases between them. CDR3 amino acids: CASSGSQFYGYTF. The CDR3 nucleotides read TGTGCCAGCAGTGGGTCACAGTTCTATGGCTACACCTTC.

V is TRBV2 and J is TRBJ2-6; 9 positions agree with TRBD1. Per the germline V gene, CDR1 is SNHLY and CDR2 is FYNNEI. Trimming removed 4 bases from V and 0 bases from J; junction bases left unmatched: 4. The CDR3 totals 17 residues. The CDR3 DNA reads as TGTGCCAGCAGTGCGTGGACAGGGGCCTCTGGGGCCAACGTCCTGACTTTC. Amino acid sequence: CASSAWTGASGANVLTF.

The J gene is TRBJ1-6, the V gene TRBV7-2; D is undetermined. Germline V gene data show CDR1 as SGHTA and CDR2 as FQGNSA. This CDR3 region has 13 residues. With 6 bases removed from V and 7 bases from J, the gap between germline ends came to 10 bases. The CDR3 nucleotides are TGTGCCAGCAGAAGGGTCGAAAATTCACCCCTCCACTTT. It codes for CASRRVENSPLHF.

J is TRBJ2-5 and V is TRBV7-8, with 7 bases identical to TRBD2. The germline CDR1 and CDR2 sequences are SGHVS and FQNEAQ. The CDR3 consists of 13 residues. Unmatched junction bases numbered 2, after V lost 2 bases and J lost 5 bases. The CDR3 is CASSLTGGETQYF. The CDR3 coding sequence is TGTGCCAGCAGCTTAACCGGGGGGGAGACCCAGTACTTC.

The rearrangement joins TRBV29-1 to TRBJ2-1; 7 nucleotides match TRBD1. J was trimmed by 0 bases and V by 7 bases; bases with no gene match: 6. Per the germline V gene, CDR1 is SQVTM and CDR2 is ANQGSEA. This CDR3 contains 14 residues. CDR3 bases: TGCAGCGCTTCCAGGGGGAGCTCCTACAATGAGCAGTTCTTC. Its protein product is CSASRGSSYNEQFF.

This clonotype appeared a few times. The gene calls are TRBV29-1 and TRBJ2-7; D may be TRBD1 (6 bases). Trimming cost V 1 base and J 2 bases, with 15 bases left between them. CDR1 SQVTM and CDR2 ANQGSEA come from the germline V gene. CDR3 size: 15 residues. The CDR3 loop reads CSVEGLTGQTYEQYF. CDR3 in DNA: TGCAGCGTTGAAGGGTTGACAGGCCAGACCTACGAGCAGTACTTC.

The chain joins TRBV28 to TRBJ1-1; the D gene is possibly TRBD1 (6 bases). CDR3 length equals 12 residues. Trimming took 6 bases from V and 10 from J, leaving 15 bases between them. CDR1 MDHEN and CDR2 SYDVKM come from the germline V gene. The CDR3 DNA is TGTGCCAGCAGGTATTTACAGGGCGTAGCTTTCTTT. Protein sequence: CASRYLQGVAFF.

This chain connects TRBV18 to TRBJ2-3; D is undetermined. V was trimmed by 3 bases and J by 5 bases, leaving 12 bases between them. CDR1 and CDR2 from the germline V gene are KGHSH and LQKENI. This CDR3 is 14 amino acids long. The CDR3, as DNA: TGTGCCAGCTCACCCGACGGCGCGGTAGATACGCAGTATTTT. Its translation is CASSPDGAVDTQYF.